These 11 T cell receptor beta chains originate from one sample sequenced in a study of long-term antiretroviral therapy in people with HIV (dated by TCRdb to about 2022). Sequencing of the TRB variable region was done with the immunoSEQ hsTCRB v3.0 assay at survey level resolution. TCRdb carries this immuneACCESS record with in-frame sequences only. Its versions omit some clonotypes, under half of them owing to an unresolved V gene in the studies checked, with the rest unexplained. The sample includes tens of thousands of clones, with 70% to 90% observed a single time. The ten largest clones take up around 6.4% of the sample. The specimen comprised unsorted PBMCs, sampled 0.6 years after starting antiretroviral therapy. The receptors originated from a man aged 60-69 years with HIV.

The chain carries TRBV5-1 and TRBJ1-1, with D maybe TRBD1 (5 bases). Germline assignment: CDR1 SGHRS and CDR2 YFSETQ. The V end lost 4 bases, the J end lost 3 bases, and 16 bases lay between the germline ends. CDR3 length: 15 residues. The CDR3 here is CASSIRGGGDTEAFF. CDR3 DNA: TGCGCCAGCAGCATCCGTGGGGGTGGGGACACTGAAGCTTTCTTT. Using reference TRBV5-1 and TRBJ1-1 for the parts outside the CDR3, the full variable domain is KAGVTQTPRYLIKTRGQQVTLSCSPISGHRSVSWYQQTPGQGLQFLFEYFSETQRNKGNFPGRFSGRQFSNSRSEMNVSTLELGDSALYLCASSIRGGGDTEAFFGQGTRLTVV.

The chain combines TRBV7-9 with TRBJ1-3; D not certain. V shed 4 bases and J shed 4 bases, with 8 bases lying between them. The germline V gene encodes CDR1 SEHNR and CDR2 FQNEAQ (reference sequence). This CDR3 is built from 13 residues. The CDR3 DNA sequence: TGTGCCAGCAGCTCCCCGGTAGGAAACACCATATATTTT. This encodes CASSSPVGNTIYF.

The chain is built from TRBV19 and TRBJ2-1; no definite D call. V dropped 4 bases and J dropped 0 bases, with 7 bases sitting between them. The CDR3 has 14 amino acids. The V gene's germline CDR1 is LNHDA and CDR2 SQIVND (reference sequence). CDR3 DNA sequence: TGTGCCAGTAGTAAATCCCTCTCCTACAATGAGCAGTTCTTC. It codes for CASSKSLSYNEQFF.

This clone has just one count. V and J are TRBV18 and TRBJ1-1; D not certain. Per germline, CDR1 KGHSH and CDR2 LQKENI. The ends were cut back, 0 bases at V and 9 bases at J, with 8 bases in the middle. The CDR3 is 12 residues long. This CDR3 reads CASSPPIRQAFF. The CDR3 coding sequence is TGTGCCAGCTCACCACCGATCCGCCAAGCTTTCTTT.

The V call is TRBV10-3, the J call TRBJ2-1, with 15 positions matching TRBD2. Losses at the gene ends were 7 bases for V and 9 bases for J; bases not matched to a gene: 10. The CDR3 extends over 16 amino acids. Germline assignment: CDR1 ENHRY and CDR2 SYGVKD. This chain's CDR3 is CAITLGLAGGETEQFF. For the CDR3, the DNA is TGTGCCATCACGCTGGGACTAGCGGGGGGAGAGACTGAGCAGTTCTTC.

The chain joins TRBV7-2 to TRBJ1-1; 8 bases are a match to TRBD1. The CDR3 contains 14 residues. V lost 4 bases and J lost 4; bases outside the gene matches: 5. Germline lookup yields CDR1 SGHTA and CDR2 FQGNSA. The CDR3: CASSSRTGTTEAFF. The CDR3 coding sequence is TGTGCCAGCAGCTCCCGGACAGGGACCACTGAAGCTTTCTTT.

V gene TRBV5-8 combines with J gene TRBJ1-2; the match to TRBD1 covers 7 bases. The V gene end was trimmed by 3 bases and the J gene end by 1 base; junction bases not matched to a gene: 6. The germline gives CDR1 SGHTS, CDR2 YDEGEE. This CDR3 has 15 amino acids. This chain's CDR3 is CASSWDREINYGYTF. The CDR3 nucleotides are TGTGCCAGCAGCTGGGACAGAGAGATTAACTATGGCTACACCTTC.

The chain couples TRBV9 to TRBJ2-1, with 10 bases lining up with TRBD2. The CDR3 sequence is 16 residues long. V was pared by 4 bases and J by 10 bases, with 14 bases of the junction left unmatched. Germline CDR1 reads SGDLS; CDR2 reads YYNGEE. The CDR3 DNA reads TGTGCCAGCAGCACTCTGGGAAGCGGGGGGGCCTTAGAGCAGTTCTTC. It codes for CASSTLGSGGALEQFF.

The CDR3 DNA reads TGCGCCAGCAGCTCGAGACTAGCGGGGCTCTATGAGCAGTTCTTC. Residues: CASSSRLAGLYEQFF. This sequence joins TRBV5-1 and TRBJ2-1; 11 bases map to TRBD2. The J segment lost 8 bases and the V segment lost 3 bases, leaving 7 bases of the junction unmatched. Germline-derived CDR1 and CDR2 are SGHRS and YFSETQ. The CDR3 extends over 15 amino acids.

V usage is TRBV2 and J usage is TRBJ2-7; 11 nucleotides match TRBD2. From germline, CDR1 is SNHLY and CDR2 FYNNEI. The CDR3 extends over 15 amino acids. Losses at the gene ends were 7 bases for V and 3 bases for J; bases not matched to a gene: 8. The CDR3 nucleotides read TGTGCCAGCAAATCCCTAGCGGGGGGTAGCTACGAGCAGTACTTC. Its protein is CASKSLAGGSYEQYF.

The J gene is TRBJ1-6, the V gene TRBV5-6; D uncertain. V was pared by 1 base and J by 0 bases, with 14 bases between. Per germline, CDR1 SGHDT and CDR2 YYEEEE. This CDR3 is built from 18 residues. In nucleotides, the CDR3 is TGTGCCAGCAGCTTGACAGATTCGCACAGCTCCTATAATTCACCCCTCCACTTT. This codes for CASSLTDSHSSYNSPLHF. Full variable domain (missing parts from reference TRBV5-6 and TRBJ1-6): DAGVTQSPTHLIKTRGQQVTLRCSPKSGHDTVSWYQQALGQGPQFIFQYYEEEERQRGNFPDRFSGHQFPNYSSELNVNALLLGDSALYLCASSLTDSHSSYNSPLHFGNGTRLTVT.